This T cell receptor (beta chain) was documented in a study of multiple sclerosis patients with progressive multifocal leukoencephalopathy. For the study at large: Controls were natalizumab-treated multiple sclerosis patients who did not develop PML, sampled longitudinally. Study-wide points: Before and during natalizumab, the clones expanded at PML already existed. Preferential TRBV-TRBJ pairings or common gene usage were not detected at PML.

Concerning this clone itself: What it binds is not known.

Measured with immunoSEQ multiplex PCR; TCRdb has only the in-frame clones, and not every one. The profile shows roughly 31,000 clones, around 89% of them singletons. CDR3 length: 10 amino acids. In germline, CDR1 is SQVTM, CDR2 ANQGSEA. V shed 7 bases and J shed 3 bases, with 7 bases lying between them. Time point here: before natalizumab initiation. Material: PBMCs. The clonotype originates from a human donor with multiple sclerosis. V gene TRBV29-1 combines with J gene TRBJ2-7, with unresolved D. In DNA form, the CDR3 reads TGCAGCGCCGGAAGCTACGAGCAGTACTTC. Translating gives CSAGSYEQYF.